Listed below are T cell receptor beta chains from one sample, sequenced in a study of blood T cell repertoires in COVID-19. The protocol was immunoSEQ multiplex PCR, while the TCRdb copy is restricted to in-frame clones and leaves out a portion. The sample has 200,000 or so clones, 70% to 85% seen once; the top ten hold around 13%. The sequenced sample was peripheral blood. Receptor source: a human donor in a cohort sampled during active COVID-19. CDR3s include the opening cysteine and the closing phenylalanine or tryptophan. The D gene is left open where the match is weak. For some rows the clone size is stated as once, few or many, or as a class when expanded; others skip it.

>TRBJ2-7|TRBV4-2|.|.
CASSQAEGYYEQYF
TGTGCCAGCAGCCAAGCCGAGGGCTACTACGAGCAGTACTTC
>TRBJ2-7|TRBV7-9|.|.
CASSGEGAYEQYF
TGTGCCAGCAGTGGTGAAGGGGCCTACGAGCAGTACTTC
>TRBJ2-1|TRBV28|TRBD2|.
CASSLLAGAYNEQFF
TGTGCCAGCAGTCTGCTAGCGGGAGCATACAATGAGCAGTTCTTC
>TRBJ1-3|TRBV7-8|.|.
CASSLVGTTGNTIYF
TGTGCCAGCAGCTTAGTCGGGACAACCGGAAACACCATATATTTT
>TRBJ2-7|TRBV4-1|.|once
CASSQAREGGYEQYF
TGCGCCAGCAGCCAAGCCCGGGAAGGGGGCTACGAGCAGTACTTC
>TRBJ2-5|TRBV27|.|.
CASSQTRGSVETQYF
TGTGCCAGCAGTCAAACCAGGGGATCGGTGGAGACCCAGTACTTC
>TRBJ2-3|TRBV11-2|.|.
CASSLVGTATDTQYF
TGTGCCAGCAGCTTAGTTGGGACTGCTACAGATACGCAGTATTTT
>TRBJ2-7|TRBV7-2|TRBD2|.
CASSPRTSGSYEQYF
TGTGCCAGCAGCCCCAGGACTAGCGGGTCCTACGAGCAGTACTTC
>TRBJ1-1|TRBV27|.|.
CASSRHREGNTEAFF
TGTGCCAGCAGTAGACACAGGGAAGGGAACACTGAAGCTTTCTTT
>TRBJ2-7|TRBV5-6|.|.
CASSLMGHSYEQYF
TGTGCCAGCAGCTTGATGGGACACTCCTACGAGCAGTACTTC
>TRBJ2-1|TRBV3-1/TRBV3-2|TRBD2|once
CASSQDGTRYNEQFF
TGTGCCAGCAGCCAAGACGGGACTAGATACAATGAGCAGTTCTTC
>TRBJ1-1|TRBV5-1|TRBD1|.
CASSLRQGGNTEAFF
TGCGCCAGCAGCTTACGACAGGGCGGGAACACTGAAGCTTTCTTT
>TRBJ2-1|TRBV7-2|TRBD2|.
CASSLGLAWNEQFF
TGTGCCAGCAGCTTAGGACTAGCTTGGAATGAGCAGTTCTTC